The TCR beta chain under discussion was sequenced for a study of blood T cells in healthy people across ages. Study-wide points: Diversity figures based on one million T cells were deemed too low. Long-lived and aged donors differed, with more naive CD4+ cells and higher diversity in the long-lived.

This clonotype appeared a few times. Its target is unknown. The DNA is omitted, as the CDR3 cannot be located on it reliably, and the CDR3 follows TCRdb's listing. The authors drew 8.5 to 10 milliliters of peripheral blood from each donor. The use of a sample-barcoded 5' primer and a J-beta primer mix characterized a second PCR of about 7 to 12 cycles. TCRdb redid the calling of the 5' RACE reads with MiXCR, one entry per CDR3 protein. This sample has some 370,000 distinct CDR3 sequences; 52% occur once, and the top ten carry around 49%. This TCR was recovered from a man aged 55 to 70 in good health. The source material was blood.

The CDR3 sequence is CASSTSGRLTYEQYF. The rearrangement joins TRBV6-6 to TRBJ2-7; the listed D gene, TRBD2, was not tested against the DNA. The germline CDR1 and CDR2 sequences are MNHNY and SVGAGI (reference sequence). The CDR3 length equals 15 residues, ends included.